This TCR beta chain was sequenced during a study of blood T cell repertoires in COVID-19 (TCRdb year 2020). About the study as a whole: Samples from collaborators originated in the United States, Italy and Spain and spanned both the acute and convalescent phases of COVID-19. The samples were drawn from two sources: the first 160 participants of the ongoing ImmuneRACE study, and over 950 subjects contributed by 6 global collaborators. Deeply sampled blood TCRbeta repertoires from subjects exposed to, actively infected with, or recovered from COVID-19 were included in the dataset. A de-identified subject ID, COVID-19 status, age in years and sex were almost always included in the sample metadata. The repertoires were released in a freely available public database intended as a resource for research on the immune response to SARS-CoV-2. The prospective study material was composed of cDNA or gDNA derived from T cells, B-cell-depleted T cells, or PBMCs. Where available, HLA class I and class II types were taken from metadata supplied by the sample provider and were not determined by assay-based typing.

Each collaborating institution followed its own protocols to collect whole blood in K2EDTA tubes. For TCRbeta analysis, collaborator samples were shipped as frozen whole blood, as isolated PBMCs, or as DNA extracted from either sample type. Findings and caveats that apply to the study as a whole: The amount of clinical and demographic metadata varied by source and participant and was provided uncurated.

As encoded in the germline V gene (reference sequence), CDR1 is LGHDT while CDR2 is YNNKEL. V is trimmed back by 4 bases and J by 5 bases, and the junction contains 8 bases that no gene match accounts for. The CDR3 sequence holds 16 residues, the cysteine and phenylalanine included. Only the CDR3 region is kept as DNA, spanning 48 bases read in frame from base 1. The immunoSEQ Assay, a bias-controlled multiplex PCR, was used to amplify TCRbeta CDR3 regions from genomic DNA. The paper's processing steps were these. Nucleated cell counts per sample were estimated from amplification of reference gene primers within the assay. To quantify the absolute abundance of each unique TCRbeta CDR3 rearrangement, sequence reads were collapsed and filtered. For each sample, productive Simpson clonality was calculated as the square root of Simpson's diversity index over productive rearrangements. TCRdb took over this immuneACCESS table, retaining in-frame rearrangements with V and J assigned. Such tables are incomplete; in checked studies, under half of the missing clones stem from an unresolved V gene, and the remainder is unexplained. V and J calls and clone size are those listed in that table; D and trimming were worked out from the DNA. The sample table lists about 120,000 clones, 60% to 85% of them with a count of one. In total, the top ten clones hold about 2.5% of the sample.

Details on this clone: Its antigen is still unknown. Per-base quality was not reported, and no clone a single base away is much larger than it.

Recombination joined TRBV3-1 (or the pseudogene TRBV3-2) with TRBJ2-2; the central 9 bases match TRBD1. The sample consisted of peripheral blood. This TCR was sampled from a man between 65 and 80 years old with acute or convalescent COVID-19. DNA sequence: TGTGCCAGCAGCCGGGCGGGACAGGGAAATACCGGGGAGCTGTTTTTT. This gives the protein CASSRAGQGNTGELFF.